The 19 T cell receptor beta chains below were found in one sample sequenced in a study of beta chain features in type 1 diabetes. Since all of the isolated RNA was reverse transcribed, expressed TCRB transcripts were what got sequenced. The data were produced by immunoSEQ multiplex PCR, yet TCRdb's version contains in-frame clones alone and is incomplete. Among under 200,000 clones, approximately 9.1% were seen once, and the ten largest hold 2% to 2.5%. The sequenced material came from central memory CD4+ T cells from blood. The receptors derive from a woman under 30 in good health.

J is TRBJ2-1 and V is TRBV4-1; D remains ambiguous. The germline V gene has CDR1 MGHRA and CDR2 YSYEKL. CDR3 size: 15 residues. The V end lost 0 bases, the J end lost 5 bases, and 11 bases lay between the germline ends. The CDR3 here is CASSQETVRDNEQFF. Written as DNA, the CDR3 is TGCGCCAGCAGCCAAGAGACCGTCCGGGACAATGAGCAGTTCTTC.

Concerning this clone itself: Other DNA sequences in the sample encode the same CDR3. This chain links TRBV7-2 with TRBJ1-1; D is unresolved. Trimming left V 0 bases short and J 1 base short, with 6 bases between. Germline V gives CDR1 SGHTA, CDR2 FQGNSA. The CDR3 spans 14 residues. CDR3 loop: CASSLAPRNTEAFF. CDR3 coding DNA: TGTGCCAGCAGCTTAGCGCCGAGGAACACTGAAGCTTTCTTT.

CDR3 DNA sequence: TGTGCCAGCAGTGAAGGGCCTGCTAGGGGCTACACCTTC. Translating gives CASSEGPARGYTF. The chain couples TRBV2 to TRBJ1-2; D is undetermined. The CDR3 has 13 amino acids. Germline V CDR1 and CDR2: SNHLY, FYNNEI. V was shortened by 1 base and J by 8 bases, with 11 bases between the two germline ends.

This rearrangement joins TRBV2 to TRBJ1-4, with D perhaps matching TRBD1 (5 bases). V lost 5 bases and J 3 bases, leaving 10 bases between the germline ends. The CDR3 contains 14 residues. Per the germline V gene, CDR1 is SNHLY and CDR2 is FYNNEI. For the CDR3, the DNA is TGTGCCAGCAGTCTCGACAGAGCTAATGAAAAACTGTTTTTT. Translated, it gives CASSLDRANEKLFF.

A few counts support this clone. The V and J genes are TRBV5-1 and TRBJ2-7, with D hard to call. Germline V CDR1 and CDR2: SGHRS, YFSETQ. The CDR3 length is 14 residues. V lost 1 base and J 2 bases, leaving 10 bases between the germline ends. The CDR3, as DNA: TGCGCCAGCAGCTTGAACCCCCAGACCTACGAGCAGTACTTC. Its protein is CASSLNPQTYEQYF. The whole variable domain, filled in from reference TRBV5-1 and TRBJ2-7, reads KAGVTQTPRYLIKTRGQQVTLSCSPISGHRSVSWYQQTPGQGLQFLFEYFSETQRNKGNFPGRFSGRQFSNSRSEMNVSTLELGDSALYLCASSLNPQTYEQYFGPGTRLTVT.

The chain has TRBV6-5 and TRBJ1-3; unclear D gene. This CDR3 comprises 15 residues. CDR1 MNHEY and CDR2 SVGAGI come from the germline V gene. V lost 6 bases and J 1 base, leaving 13 bases between the germline ends. The CDR3 sequence: CASRRERESGNTIYF. The CDR3 DNA is TGTGCCAGCAGGAGGGAGAGGGAGTCTGGAAACACCATATATTTT.

This clone was counted a few times. The chain is built from TRBV5-1 and TRBJ1-5; 7 bases are shared with TRBD1. Germline lookup yields CDR1 SGHRS and CDR2 YFSETQ. Germline trimming cut 0 bases from V and 1 base from J; bases unmatched to any gene: 4. The CDR3 runs 16 residues. The CDR3 region has the DNA TGCGCCAGCAGCTTGGAAGGCAGGGGGAGCAATCAGCCCCAGCATTTT. Residues: CASSLEGRGSNQPQHF. The full variable domain, with the rest looked up from reference TRBV5-1 and TRBJ1-5, is KAGVTQTPRYLIKTRGQQVTLSCSPISGHRSVSWYQQTPGQGLQFLFEYFSETQRNKGNFPGRFSGRQFSNSRSEMNVSTLELGDSALYLCASSLEGRGSNQPQHFGDGTRLSIL.

With respect to this clone: This may be a read error: a much more frequent sequence differs by one nucleotide. V is TRBV4-3 and J is TRBJ2-4; the match to TRBD2 covers 11 bases. The CDR3 runs 17 residues. With V trimmed by 0 bases and J by 4 bases, 5 bases remained unmatched. CDR1 LGHNA and CDR2 YSLEER come from the germline V gene. CDR3 loop: CASSQDDPSGGKNIQYF. The DNA of the CDR3 is TGCGCCAGCAGCCAAGATGACCCTAGCGGGGGGAAAAACATTCAGTACTTC.

The V call is TRBV4-3, the J call TRBJ1-1; D is uncertain. Trimming pared 8 bases from V and 4 bases from J, leaving 14 bases between. CDR3 length equals 13 residues. Germline V gene data show CDR1 as LGHNA and CDR2 as YSLEER. The CDR3 DNA sequence: TGCGCCAGCTCCGGGAGGGAGGCCACTGAAGCTTTCTTT. Its protein is CASSGREATEAFF.

V and J are TRBV7-2 and TRBJ2-7, with 10 bases fitting TRBD1. Germline-derived CDR1 and CDR2 are SGHTA and FQGNSA. J was trimmed by 12 bases and V by 7 bases; bases with no gene match: 18. The CDR3 is made up of 15 amino acids. Here the CDR3 reads CASTLGPGQGNFRYF. CDR3 DNA: TGTGCCAGCACCTTGGGGCCGGGACAGGGGAATTTTAGGTACTTC.

The chain employs TRBV5-1 and TRBJ2-5; 7 positions match TRBD1. This CDR3 spans 15 amino acids. V shed 4 bases, J shed 0 bases, and the junction held 6 bases outside the gene matches. Germline lookup yields CDR1 SGHRS and CDR2 YFSETQ. The chain's CDR3 is CASSMMGQYQETQYF. CDR3 coding DNA: TGCGCCAGCAGCATGATGGGACAGTACCAAGAGACCCAGTACTTC. The whole variable domain, filled in from reference TRBV5-1 and TRBJ2-5, reads KAGVTQTPRYLIKTRGQQVTLSCSPISGHRSVSWYQQTPGQGLQFLFEYFSETQRNKGNFPGRFSGRQFSNSRSEMNVSTLELGDSALYLCASSMMGQYQETQYFGPGTRLLVL.

The chain carries TRBV30 and TRBJ1-2, with D uncertain. Germline-derived CDR1 and CDR2 are GTSNPN and SVGIG (reference sequence). The CDR3 contains 13 residues. The V end was cut by 3 bases, the J end by 3 bases, with 11 bases between. The CDR3 region is CAWRAGYDYGYTF. The CDR3 region has the DNA TGTGCCTGGAGGGCCGGGTACGACTATGGCTACACCTTC.

This clone has just a few counts. The chain uses TRBV7-3 and TRBJ2-2; D may be TRBD2 (5 bases). The CDR3 is made up of 14 amino acids. Germline CDR1 and CDR2: SGHTA and FQGTGA. Trimming took 5 bases from V and 4 from J, leaving 11 bases between them. The DNA of the CDR3 is TGTGCCAGCAGCCCCTCCGCGGGCACCGGGGAGCTGTTTTTT. Its protein is CASSPSAGTGELFF. Based on the CDR3 plus reference TRBV7-3 and TRBJ2-2, the full variable domain is GAGVSQTPSNKVTEKGKYVELRCDPISGHTALYWYRQSLGQGPEFLIYFQGTGAADDSGLPNDRFFAVRPEGSVSTLKIQRTERGDSAVYLCASSPSAGTGELFFGEGSRLTVL.

This clone appeared a few times. The chain recombines TRBV2 with TRBJ2-2; 8 nucleotides align to TRBD2. This CDR3 has 14 residues. Trimming cost V 11 bases and J 2 bases; bases outside gene matches: 7. The germline V gene has CDR1 SNHLY and CDR2 FYNNEI. In nucleotides, the CDR3 is TGTGCCGGGACTAGTTCCAGAAACACCGGGGAGCTGTTTTTT. Translated: CAGTSSRNTGELFF. Complete variable domain (other parts from reference TRBV2 and TRBJ2-2): EPEVTQTPSHQVTQMGQEVILRCVPISNHLYFYWYRQILGQKVEFLVSFYNNEISEKSEIFDDQFSVERPDGSNFTLKIRSTKLEDSAMYFCAGTSSRNTGELFFGEGSRLTVL.

The CDR3 is CSVERDSRYGYTF. The CDR3 DNA is TGCAGCGTTGAACGGGACAGCCGCTATGGCTACACCTTC. The chain combines TRBV29-1 with TRBJ1-2; 7 bases map to TRBD1. Trimming cost V 2 bases and J 4 bases; bases outside gene matches: 4. The CDR3 length is 13 residues. Per germline, CDR1 SQVTM and CDR2 ANQGSEA.

This clone was counted only a few times. This chain uses TRBV18 with TRBJ2-7; TRBD1 might be the D (5 bases). The germline CDR1 and CDR2 sequences are KGHSH and LQKENI. CDR3 size: 15 residues. V was shortened by 3 bases and J by 5 bases, with 17 bases between the two germline ends. The chain's CDR3 is CASSPNEAQGDEQYF. The CDR3 DNA is TGTGCCAGCTCACCTAATGAAGCCCAAGGGGACGAGCAGTACTTC.

This clone was picked up a small number of times. The V gene is TRBV7-8, the J gene TRBJ2-7; the D gene is possibly TRBD2 (6 bases). Germline CDR1 SGHVS, CDR2 FQNEAQ. Trimming took 3 bases from V and 3 from J, leaving 15 bases between them. This CDR3 contains 15 residues. The DNA of the CDR3 is TGTGCCAGCAGCTTGCTAACGGGACTGAGCTACGAGCAGTACTTC. Its translation: CASSLLTGLSYEQYF.

The chain couples TRBV7-9 to TRBJ2-1; TRBD2 agrees at 7 bases. Germline V gives CDR1 SEHNR, CDR2 FQNEAQ (reference sequence). V lost 6 bases, J lost 8 bases, and 10 bases stayed unmatched. The CDR3 runs to 14 residues. CDR3 region: CASSPRGRGDEQFF. CDR3 in DNA: TGTGCCAGCAGTCCCCGCGGGAGAGGCGATGAGCAGTTCTTC.

This clone was counted between two and nine times. The J gene is TRBJ1-2, the V gene TRBV9; 8 nucleotides line up with TRBD1. The germline V gene encodes CDR1 SGDLS and CDR2 YYNGEE. V lost 4 bases to trimming and J lost 3 bases; unmatched junction nucleotides: 11. This CDR3 has 16 residues. The CDR3 DNA sequence: TGTGCCAGCAGCTCGAGGGCAGGGGGCGCGGACTATGGCTACACCTTC. This gives the protein CASSSRAGGADYGYTF.